These 29 T cell receptor beta chains share one sample of origin, sequenced in a study of CD8+ T cells in alopecia areata. Once RNA had been extracted, it was reverse transcribed into cDNA to act as the sequencing template. The method was immunoSEQ multiplex PCR; TCRdb's version includes in-frame clones alone and lacks a portion of them. The sample contains 100,000 to 120,000 clones, under 60% of which appear only once. The material sequenced was NKG2D-low CD8+ T cells sorted from blood. These receptors originate from a human donor with alopecia areata.

This clone was counted a few times. This sequence joins TRBV29-1 and TRBJ2-5; D might be TRBD1 or TRBD2, each matching 5 bases. The CDR3 is made up of 14 amino acids. Trimming took 7 bases from V and 2 from J, leaving 17 bases between them. In germline, CDR1 is SQVTM, CDR2 ANQGSEA. CDR3 DNA sequence: TGCAGCGGAGGCACGGGGCTCTCACAAGAGACCCAGTACTTC. Amino acids: CSGGTGLSQETQYF.

This chain connects TRBV20-1 to TRBJ2-1; D is ambiguous. Trimming pared 2 bases from V and 8 bases from J, leaving 7 bases between. The CDR3 extends over 11 amino acids. CDR1 DFQATT and CDR2 SNEGSKA come from the germline V gene (reference sequence). For the CDR3, the DNA is TGCAGTGCTAGAAGTTTTGATGAGCAGTTCTTC. Residues: CSARSFDEQFF.

This chain links TRBV23-1 with TRBJ2-1; TRBD2 agrees at 8 bases. TRBV23-1 counts as an open reading frame of uncertain function. The CDR3 length is 17 residues. V shed 2 bases, J shed 7 bases, and the junction held 13 bases outside the gene matches. The CDR3 DNA is TGCGCCAGCAGTCAACCGCAGACTAGCGACCCCGGTAATGAGCAGTTCTTC. Residues: CASSQPQTSDPGNEQFF.

The V call is TRBV7-2, the J call TRBJ1-1; D is unclear. The V end was cut by 4 bases, the J end by 4 bases, with 19 bases between. This CDR3 contains 16 residues. Germline V gene lookup returns CDR1 SGHTA and CDR2 FQGNSA. CDR3 sequence: CASSSTGVGQFTEAFF. CDR3 in DNA: TGTGCCAGCAGCTCTACCGGGGTCGGGCAGTTCACTGAAGCTTTCTTT.

V gene TRBV29-1 combines with J gene TRBJ1-2; 8 positions match TRBD1. V lost 4 bases and J lost 8; bases outside the gene matches: 15. The V gene's germline CDR1 is SQVTM and CDR2 ANQGSEA. CDR3 length: 15 amino acids. DNA for the CDR3: TGCAGCGTTGCTGGACAGGGTATGAGTCGACGCGGCTACACCTTC. Amino acid sequence: CSVAGQGMSRRGYTF.

A few counts support this clone. The chain has TRBV28 and TRBJ2-1; no clear D. The CDR3 length is 12 residues. Germline loops: CDR1 MDHEN, CDR2 SYDVKM. V shed 7 bases and J shed 8 bases, with 12 bases lying between them. This CDR3 is CASNRVPHEQFF. CDR3 DNA sequence: TGTGCCAGCAATCGGGTCCCCCATGAGCAGTTCTTC.

CDR3: CASSPGTGGQPQHF. The CDR3 DNA reads TGTGCCAGCAGCCCCGGGACAGGGGGCCAGCCCCAGCATTTT. The rearrangement uses TRBV6-5 and TRBJ1-5, with 12 positions matching TRBD1. CDR1 and CDR2 from the germline V gene are MNHEY and SVGAGI. The length of the CDR3 is 14 residues. V lost 6 bases and J lost 7; bases outside the gene matches: 4.

The rearrangement uses TRBV28 and TRBJ2-3, with D unresolved. The length of the CDR3 is 13 residues. From germline, CDR1 is MDHEN and CDR2 SYDVKM. The V and J ends lost 3 bases and 4 bases respectively, with 8 bases between them. The CDR3 nucleotides read TGTGCCAGCAGTTTCCGCCTGGCAGATACGCAGTATTTT. Its translation is CASSFRLADTQYF.

The gene calls are TRBV27 and TRBJ2-1; the D call may be TRBD1 or TRBD2 (5 bases each). Germline V gene sequence: CDR1 MNHEY, CDR2 SMNVEV (reference sequence). The CDR3 sequence is 14 residues long. Trimming left V 4 bases short and J 5 bases short, with 12 bases between. This chain's CDR3 is CASSWGPSHNEQFF. The CDR3 region has the DNA TGTGCCAGCAGTTGGGGACCTTCACACAATGAGCAGTTCTTC.

The gene calls are TRBV27 and TRBJ1-2, with D possibly being TRBD1 (5 bases). Germline CDR1 is MNHEY and CDR2 is SMNVEV (reference sequence). Trimming shortened V by 7 bases and J by 8 bases, and 20 bases separated the two germline ends. CDR3 length: 14 amino acids. CDR3 in DNA: TGTGCCAGCACCAAGGGGAACGGGGCGGGAGGCTACACCTTC. Its translation is CASTKGNGAGGYTF.

This clone has only a few counts. This rearrangement joins TRBV5-5 to TRBJ1-1; D is ambiguous. Deletions cut 0 bases from V and 0 bases from J, with 9 bases between. The length of the CDR3 is 15 residues. Germline lookup yields CDR1 SGHKS and CDR2 YYEKEE (reference sequence). This CDR3 is CASSLDFAVNTEAFF. The CDR3 region has the DNA TGTGCCAGCAGCTTGGACTTTGCGGTGAACACTGAAGCTTTCTTT.

The chain employs TRBV10-2 and TRBJ2-1; the match to TRBD2 covers 8 bases. Germline V CDR1 and CDR2: WSHSY, SAAADI. This CDR3 is built from 14 residues. V dropped 4 bases and J dropped 4; count of bases not matched to a gene: 3. This CDR3 is CASSVLAEYNEQFF. The CDR3 DNA is TGCGCCAGCAGTGTACTAGCGGAATACAATGAGCAGTTCTTC.

This clone rates as medium-sized. The chain couples TRBV5-1 to TRBJ2-7; 12 bases are a match to TRBD1. Losses at the gene ends were 4 bases for V and 7 bases for J; bases not matched to a gene: 12. CDR3 length equals 16 residues. Germline V CDR1 and CDR2: SGHRS, YFSETQ. The CDR3 DNA is TGCGCCAGCAGCCTTAATCCGGGACAGGGGGCGAGGGAGCAGTACTTC. This encodes CASSLNPGQGAREQYF.

This sequence joins TRBV29-1 and TRBJ2-1; 9 bases match TRBD2. Germline V CDR1 and CDR2: SQVTM, ANQGSEA. The CDR3 covers 16 residues. J gave up 3 bases and V 4 bases, and 10 bases lay outside the gene matches. CDR3 DNA sequence: TGCAGCGTTGGGTTTAGCGGGAGCCCTATCTACAATGAGCAGTTCTTC. It encodes CSVGFSGSPIYNEQFF.

This chain uses TRBV4-1 with TRBJ2-7, with 9 bases aligning to TRBD1. After removal of 2 bases from V and 4 bases from J, the junction contained 6 bases not matched to a gene. This CDR3 comprises 15 residues. Germline loops: CDR1 MGHRA, CDR2 YSYEKL. Here the CDR3 DNA reads TGCGCCAGCAGCCAACCGGGACAGGGAGTATACGAGCAGTACTTC. Translation gives CASSQPGQGVYEQYF.

The chain couples TRBV5-1 to TRBJ2-7; 9 bases are a match to TRBD1. The CDR3 has 15 residues. Germline CDR1 is SGHRS and CDR2 is YFSETQ. Trimming at V came to 3 bases and at J to 4 bases, leaving 8 bases not matched to a gene. CDR3 in amino acids: CASSSGTGWRYEQYF. CDR3 DNA sequence: TGCGCCAGCAGCTCAGGGACAGGGTGGAGATACGAGCAGTACTTC. The variable domain in full, completed from reference TRBV5-1 and TRBJ2-7, reads KAGVTQTPRYLIKTRGQQVTLSCSPISGHRSVSWYQQTPGQGLQFLFEYFSETQRNKGNFPGRFSGRQFSNSRSEMNVSTLELGDSALYLCASSSGTGWRYEQYFGPGTRLTVT.

J is TRBJ1-2 and V is TRBV29-1; 7 bases map to TRBD1. V trimming: 6 bases; J trimming: 6 bases; junction bases outside the gene matches: 7. Germline V lookup: CDR1 SQVTM, CDR2 ANQGSEA. This CDR3 has 12 residues. The CDR3 protein is CSVPGTVDGYTF. The CDR3 DNA reads as TGCAGCGTCCCCGGGACAGTGGATGGCTACACCTTC.

The table lists this clone with a few counts. The V and J genes are TRBV28 and TRBJ1-1; D is undetermined. The ends were cut back, 5 bases at V and 1 base at J, with 2 bases in the middle. Germline CDR1 is MDHEN and CDR2 is SYDVKM. The CDR3 has 11 amino acids. The CDR3 nucleotides read TGTGCCAGCAGTGGGAACACTGAAGCTTTCTTT. This sequence encodes CASSGNTEAFF.

This rearrangement joins TRBV6-5 to TRBJ2-7; TRBD1 agrees at 8 bases. Germline CDR1 reads MNHEY; CDR2 reads SVGAGI. J lost 6 bases, V lost 0 bases, and 4 bases had no gene match. The CDR3 has 14 amino acids. DNA for the CDR3: TGTGCCAGCAGTTACTCAGGACAGGGCTCCGAGCAGTACTTC. Translation: CASSYSGQGSEQYF.

This clone was counted between two and nine times. CDR3 in amino acids: CASSRPGDEQFF. In nucleotides, the CDR3 is TGTGCCAGCAGCCGCCCGGGGGATGAGCAGTTCTTC. The V call is TRBV6-5, the J call TRBJ2-1; D possibly corresponds to TRBD2 (6 bases). Germline CDR1 MNHEY, CDR2 SVGAGI. V lost 6 bases and J 8 bases, leaving 11 bases between the germline ends. This CDR3 comprises 12 residues.

A word on this clone: Germline and junction disagree at one end, which may indicate a read error. The rearrangement uses TRBV9 and TRBJ2-1; 9 bases agree with TRBD2. The length of the CDR3 is 14 residues. CDR1 and CDR2 from the germline V gene are SGDLS and YYNGEE. CDR3 bases: TGTGCCGGCAGCCTAGCTAGCGGGAATAATGAGCAGTTCTTC. Translation gives CAGSLASGNNEQFF.

J is TRBJ2-3 and V is TRBV6-1, with 7 bases aligning to TRBD2. This CDR3 spans 14 amino acids. Germline CDR1 MNHNS, CDR2 SASEGT. J was trimmed by 2 bases and V by 3 bases; bases with no gene match: 2. CDR3 residues: CASSERGYTDTQYF. The CDR3 nucleotides read TGTGCCAGCAGTGAGCGGGGGTACACAGATACGCAGTATTTT.

The CDR3 protein is CASSQTTGPISYEQYF. The DNA of the CDR3 is TGTGCCAGCAGCCAAACGACAGGCCCTATCTCCTACGAGCAGTACTTC. The chain has TRBV5-6 and TRBJ2-7; a weak D match, TRBD1 (6 bases). The CDR3 has 16 amino acids. The V end lost 4 bases, the J end lost 0 bases, and 17 bases lay between the germline ends. Germline values: CDR1 SGHDT, CDR2 YYEEEE.

This chain connects TRBV28 to TRBJ2-1; 10 bases match TRBD2. The germline V gene encodes CDR1 MDHEN and CDR2 SYDVKM. This CDR3 region has 15 residues. Trimming removed 6 bases from V and 4 bases from J; junction bases left unmatched: 6. This CDR3 reads CASRSLAGEYNEQFF. In DNA form, the CDR3 reads TGTGCCAGCAGATCGCTAGCGGGAGAATACAATGAGCAGTTCTTC.

The CDR3 DNA sequence: TGTGCCAGCAGTTACTCGACGTCTAGCGGGAATGAGCAGTTCTTC. This codes for CASSYSTSSGNEQFF. The gene calls are TRBV6-5 and TRBJ2-1; TRBD2 agrees at 8 bases. CDR1 is MNHEY, CDR2 SVGAGI, per germline. V shed 0 bases, J shed 7 bases, and the junction held 5 bases outside the gene matches. The CDR3 covers 15 residues.

The chain is built from TRBV5-1 and TRBJ1-1; perhaps TRBD1 as D (6 bases). The germline V and J ends were trimmed by 5 bases and 9 bases, with 17 bases remaining between them. The CDR3 is 13 residues long. The V gene's germline CDR1 is SGHRS and CDR2 YFSETQ. The chain's CDR3 is CASRPRTGTKAFF. In DNA form, the CDR3 reads TGCGCCAGCAGACCGAGGACCGGGACAAAAGCTTTCTTT.

The CDR3 loop is CASSSRLAGRPYEQYF. CDR3 bases: TGTGCCAGCAGCAGCAGACTAGCAGGACGACCCTACGAGCAGTACTTC. V is TRBV13 and J is TRBJ2-7; TRBD2 matches 7 bases. The germline gives CDR1 PRHDT, CDR2 FYEKMQ (reference sequence). The junction had 12 bases not matched to a gene; V was cut back by 5 bases and J by 2 bases. This CDR3 has 16 amino acids. The full variable domain, in which reference TRBV13 and TRBJ2-7 provide the parts outside the CDR3, is AAGVIQSPRHLIKEKRETATLKCYPIPRHDTVYWYQQGPGQDPQFLISFYEKMQSDKGSIPDRFSAQQFSDYHSELNMSSLELGDSALYFCASSSRLAGRPYEQYFGPGTRLTVT.

This clone was observed a handful of times. J is TRBJ1-1 and V is TRBV6-6; D is undetermined. The CDR3 loop spans 14 amino acids. Trimming removed 0 bases at V and 1 base at J, with 6 bases between. Germline CDR1 is MNHNY and CDR2 is SVGAGI (reference sequence). In DNA, the CDR3 is TGTGCCAGCAGTTACTCGGCAGGGAACACTGAAGCTTTCTTT. Amino acid sequence: CASSYSAGNTEAFF.

V and J are TRBV9 and TRBJ2-5; TRBD1 matches at 7 bases. This CDR3 has 14 amino acids. The germline CDR1 and CDR2 sequences are SGDLS and YYNGEE. Trimming cost V 3 bases and J 2 bases; bases outside gene matches: 4. This CDR3 is CASSATGTQETQYF. CDR3 sequence (DNA): TGTGCCAGCAGCGCGACAGGGACACAAGAGACCCAGTACTTC.